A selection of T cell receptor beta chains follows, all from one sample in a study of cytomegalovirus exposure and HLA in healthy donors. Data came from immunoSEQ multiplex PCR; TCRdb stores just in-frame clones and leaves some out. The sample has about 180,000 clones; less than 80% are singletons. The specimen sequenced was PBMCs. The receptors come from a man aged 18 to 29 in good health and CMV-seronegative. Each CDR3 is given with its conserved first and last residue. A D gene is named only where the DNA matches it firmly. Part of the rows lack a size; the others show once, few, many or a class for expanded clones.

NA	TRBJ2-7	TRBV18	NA	TGTGCCAGCTCACCGGCCAGGGGAAGGTTAGGGGAGCAGTACTTC	CASSPARGRLGEQYF
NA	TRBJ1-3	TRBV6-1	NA	TGTGCCAGCAGGGAAACACAGGGCCCTGGAAACACCATATATTTT	CASRETQGPGNTIYF
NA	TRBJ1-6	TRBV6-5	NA	TGTGCCAGCAGTGCCTCAGGGACAAATTCACCCCTCCACTTT	CASSASGTNSPLHF
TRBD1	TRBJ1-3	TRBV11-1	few	TGTGCCAGCAGCTCAGGACAGGGGAATCGAAACACCATATATTTT	CASSSGQGNRNTIYF
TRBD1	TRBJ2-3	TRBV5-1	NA	TGCGCCAGCAGCCCCGGACAGGCGAGCACAGATACGCAGTATTTT	CASSPGQASTDTQYF
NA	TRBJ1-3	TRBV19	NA	TGTGCCAGTAGTCCCGTGGGGGGGAGCACTGGAAACACCATATATTTT	CASSPVGGSTGNTIYF
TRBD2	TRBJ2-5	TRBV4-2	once	TGTGCCAGCAGCCCCCGGACTAGCGGGAGCCCACAAGAGACCCAGTACTTC	CASSPRTSGSPQETQYF
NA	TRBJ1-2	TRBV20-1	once	TGCAGTGTTAGATGGGGGGGTGGCTACACCTTC	CSVRWGGGYTF
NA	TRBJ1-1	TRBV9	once	TGTGCCAGCAGCGTAGGAGACAGGAACACTGAAGCTTTCTTT	CASSVGDRNTEAFF
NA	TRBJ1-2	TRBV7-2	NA	TGTGCCAGCAGCTTTGGGGAGGATGGCTACACCTTC	CASSFGEDGYTF
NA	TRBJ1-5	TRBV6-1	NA	TGTGCCAGCAGTGAAGCCGAGCGTTTAGGCAATCAGCCCCAGCATTTT	CASSEAERLGNQPQHF
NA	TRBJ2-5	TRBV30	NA	TGTGCCTGGAGCCCAGGGTACGCGACCCAGTACTTC	CAWSPGYATQYF
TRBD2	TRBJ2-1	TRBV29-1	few	TGCAGCGTTGCGACTAGCGGGAGTCGCGGTGAGCAGTTCTTC	CSVATSGSRGEQFF
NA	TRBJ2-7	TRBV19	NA	TGTGCCTCTTCGGGGAGAGCGACCTACGAGCAGTACTTC	CASSGRATYEQYF
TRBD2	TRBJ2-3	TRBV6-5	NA	TGTGCCAGCAGTTACGGCGGGGGGCCGACGTCTGATACGCAGTATTTT	CASSYGGGPTSDTQYF
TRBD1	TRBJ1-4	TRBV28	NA	TGTGCCAGCAGAGCATTGGACAGGCTTAATGAAAAACTGTTTTTT	CASRALDRLNEKLFF
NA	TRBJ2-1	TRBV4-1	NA	TGCGCCAGCAGCCACCAACACGATGAGCAGTTCTTC	CASSHQHDEQFF
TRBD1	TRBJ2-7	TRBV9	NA	TGTGCCAGCAGCCTCCGGGACAGCCAGGCCTACGAGCAGTACTTC	CASSLRDSQAYEQYF
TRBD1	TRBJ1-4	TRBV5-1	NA	TGCGCCAGCAGCCCCCGGGACAGGAATGAAAAACTGTTTTTT	CASSPRDRNEKLFF
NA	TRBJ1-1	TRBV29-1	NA	TGCAGCGTTGCCATTTACACTGAAGCTTTCTTT	CSVAIYTEAFF
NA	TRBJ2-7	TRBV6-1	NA	TGTGCCAGCAGTGAAAAGGTCAGGGTGCCCTCCTACGAGCAGTACTTC	CASSEKVRVPSYEQYF
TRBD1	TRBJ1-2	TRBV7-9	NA	TGTGCCAGCAGTTTCTCTCCCGGGACAGGCTCGACTAACTATGGCTACACCTTC	CASSFSPGTGSTNYGYTF
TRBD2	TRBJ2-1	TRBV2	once	TGTGCCAGCAGGACTAGCGGGGGGGCCAATGAGCAGTTCTTC	CASRTSGGANEQFF
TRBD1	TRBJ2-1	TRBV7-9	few	TGTGCCAGCAGCCTCTCCGGGACAGGGGGCCGGAATGAGCAGTTCTTC	CASSLSGTGGRNEQFF
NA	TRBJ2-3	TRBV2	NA	TGTGCCAGCAGAAAGGGGTCCCCGGGCACAGATACGCAGTATTTT	CASRKGSPGTDTQYF
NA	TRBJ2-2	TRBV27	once	TGTGCCAGCAGGGGACTTAACACCGGGGAGCTGTTTTTT	CASRGLNTGELFF
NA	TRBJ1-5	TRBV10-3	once	TGTGCCATCGGCAGGGGAGAAGGTCAGCCCCAGCATTTT	CAIGRGEGQPQHF
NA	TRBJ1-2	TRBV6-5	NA	TGTGCCAGCAGGGGAGGGGGGAGATCATATGGCTACACCTTC	CASRGGGRSYGYTF
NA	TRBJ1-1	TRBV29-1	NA	TGCAGCGTTGAAGAGCCCTTCATCCAGGGAGGTGAAGCTTTCTTT	CSVEEPFIQGGEAFF
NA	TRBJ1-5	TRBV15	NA	TGTGCCACCAGCAGAGAGCAGGTGGGTAGCAATCAGCCCCAGCATTTT	CATSREQVGSNQPQHF
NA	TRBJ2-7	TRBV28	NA	TGTGCCAGCAGAACAGGGGGGGGACCCTCCTACGAGCAGTACTTC	CASRTGGGPSYEQYF
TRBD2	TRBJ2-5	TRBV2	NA	TGTGCCAGCAGCGGGACTAGGTCTGTGGAGACCCAGTACTTC	CASSGTRSVETQYF
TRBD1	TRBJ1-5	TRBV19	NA	TGTGCCAGTAGGATAACAGGGGTGAGTCAGCCCCAGCATTTT	CASRITGVSQPQHF
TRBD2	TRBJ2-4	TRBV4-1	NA	TGCGCCAGCAGCCCGGGGACTAGCGGGCTAAACATTCAGTACTTC	CASSPGTSGLNIQYF
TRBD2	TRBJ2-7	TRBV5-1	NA	TGCGCCAGCAGCTTGGAACTAGCGAGCTCCTACGAGCAGTACTTC	CASSLELASSYEQYF
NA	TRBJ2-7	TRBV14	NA	TGTGCCAGCAGCCTCGTGCCACGCGGGGACGAGCAGTACTTC	CASSLVPRGDEQYF
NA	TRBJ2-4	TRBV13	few	TGTGCCAGCAGCCCGACCAGGGAAGGGAAAAACATTCAGTACTTC	CASSPTREGKNIQYF
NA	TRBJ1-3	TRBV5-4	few	TGTGCCAGCAGCTGGCCAGGCTCTGGAAACACCATATATTTT	CASSWPGSGNTIYF
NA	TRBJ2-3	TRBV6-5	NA	TGTGCCAGCAGTTCAGGGGCCGTGGCAGATACGCAGTATTTT	CASSSGAVADTQYF
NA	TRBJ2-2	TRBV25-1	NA	TGTGCCAGCAGTGTTCAGGGTAGCACCGGGGAGCTGTTTTTT	CASSVQGSTGELFF
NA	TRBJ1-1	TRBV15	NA	TGTGCCACCAGCAGAGATCTTCAGGGGACTGAAGCTTTCTTT	CATSRDLQGTEAFF
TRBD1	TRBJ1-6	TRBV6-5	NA	TGTGCCAGCAGCCGAGACAGGGCTGGTAATTCACCCCTCCACTTT	CASSRDRAGNSPLHF